Presented here are 9 T cell receptor beta chains from one specimen sequenced in a study of technical replicates of blood from four donors. Some clones are missing from TCRdb's copy, which holds only in-frame ones; the method was immunoSEQ multiplex PCR. The sample records about 70,000 clones, 85% to 95% being singletons. Source material: T cells isolated from PBMCs. The receptor source for this set is a human donor in good health.

The CDR3 region is CASSLTAESYNEQFF. The CDR3 bases are TGTGCCAGCAGCTTAACAGCGGAATCCTACAATGAGCAGTTCTTC. The chain employs TRBV7-3 and TRBJ2-1, with D perhaps matching TRBD2 (5 bases). This CDR3 comprises 15 residues. Germline loops: CDR1 SGHTA, CDR2 FQGTGA. Trimming removed 0 bases from V and 1 base from J, with 7 bases in between.

This chain links TRBV10-1 with TRBJ2-7; TRBD2 is a possible D gene (5 bases). The CDR3 extends over 15 amino acids. Between the trimmed V and J ends, which lost 3 bases and 5 bases, there was a span of 17 bases. Germline CDR1 and CDR2: WNHNN and SYGVQD (reference sequence). The CDR3 protein is CASSDTNGIRDEQYF. In nucleotides, the CDR3 is TGCGCCAGCAGTGACACAAACGGGATTAGGGACGAGCAGTACTTC.

This sequence joins TRBV5-1 and TRBJ2-1; 8 nucleotides align to TRBD2. Germline V gene lookup returns CDR1 SGHRS and CDR2 YFSETQ. The V segment lost 3 bases and the J segment 7 bases; nucleotides outside the gene matches: 6. The CDR3 contains 14 residues. In DNA form, the CDR3 reads TGCGCCAGCAGCTGGGGACTAGTGCCGAATGAGCAGTTCTTC. This sequence encodes CASSWGLVPNEQFF.

This clone came up once. This rearrangement joins TRBV2 to TRBJ2-7, with 8 bases fitting TRBD1. CDR1 is SNHLY, CDR2 FYNNEI, per germline. CDR3 length equals 15 residues. V was clipped by 3 bases and J by 2 bases; unmatched bases: 6. CDR3 residues: CASSDETGVPYEQYF. The CDR3 DNA reads as TGTGCCAGCAGTGATGAGACAGGGGTACCCTACGAGCAGTACTTC. The whole variable domain, filled in from reference TRBV2 and TRBJ2-7, reads EPEVTQTPSHQVTQMGQEVILRCVPISNHLYFYWYRQILGQKVEFLVSFYNNEISEKSEIFDDQFSVERPDGSNFTLKIRSTKLEDSAMYFCASSDETGVPYEQYFGPGTRLTVT.

The rearrangement links TRBV27 to TRBJ2-1; D is possibly TRBD2 (5 bases). This CDR3 is 15 amino acids long. V was shortened by 5 bases and J by 9 bases, with 20 bases between the two germline ends. Germline lookup yields CDR1 MNHEY and CDR2 SMNVEV (reference sequence). The CDR3: CASSLTRFWLAEQFF. CDR3 nucleotides: TGTGCCAGCAGTCTAACTAGGTTCTGGCTAGCTGAGCAGTTCTTC.

The chain links TRBV5-1 to TRBJ2-3; 11 bases align to TRBD2. CDR1 and CDR2 from the germline V gene are SGHRS and YFSETQ. The CDR3 loop spans 14 amino acids. J was trimmed by 13 bases and V by 4 bases; bases with no gene match: 11. Written as DNA, the CDR3 is TGCGCCAGCAGCGAACTAGCGGGAGTTGGGAGTGAGTATTTT. This translates into CASSELAGVGSEYF.

The chain links TRBV19 to TRBJ1-1; no firm D call. Trimming took off 7 bases at V and 1 base at J, with 4 bases between the two ends. Germline CDR1 is LNHDA and CDR2 is SQIVND (reference sequence). The CDR3 consists of 11 residues. The CDR3: CASTGNTEAFF. In DNA, the CDR3 is TGTGCCAGTACCGGGAACACTGAAGCTTTCTTT.

This CDR3 is CASSNGAALREQYF. Written as DNA, the CDR3 is TGTGCCAGCAGCAATGGGGCGGCCTTGAGGGAGCAGTACTTC. The genes are TRBV7-6 and TRBJ2-7, with D maybe TRBD1 (5 bases). V lost 5 bases to trimming and J lost 7 bases, with 18 bases between them. Germline assignment: CDR1 SGHVS and CDR2 FNYEAQ. This CDR3 has 14 amino acids.

The gene calls are TRBV6-5 and TRBJ1-2; 7 nucleotides agree with TRBD1. CDR1 MNHEY and CDR2 SVGAGI come from the germline V gene. J gave up 5 bases and V 4 bases, and 10 bases lay outside the gene matches. The CDR3 contains 15 residues. The CDR3 here is CASSSPGQSYYGYTF. The CDR3 nucleotides are TGTGCCAGCAGTTCTCCGGGACAGAGCTATTATGGCTACACCTTC.